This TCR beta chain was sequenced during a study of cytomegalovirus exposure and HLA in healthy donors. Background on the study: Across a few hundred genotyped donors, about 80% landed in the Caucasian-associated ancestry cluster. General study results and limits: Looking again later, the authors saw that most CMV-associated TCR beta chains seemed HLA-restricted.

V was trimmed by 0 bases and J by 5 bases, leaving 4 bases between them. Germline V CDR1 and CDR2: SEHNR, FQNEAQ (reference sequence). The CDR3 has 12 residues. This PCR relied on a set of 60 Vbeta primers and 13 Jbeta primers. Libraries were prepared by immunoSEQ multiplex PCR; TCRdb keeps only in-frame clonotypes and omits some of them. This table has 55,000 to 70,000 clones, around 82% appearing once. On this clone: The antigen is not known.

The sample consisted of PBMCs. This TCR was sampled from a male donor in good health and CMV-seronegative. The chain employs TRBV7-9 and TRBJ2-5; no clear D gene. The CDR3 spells CASSLARETQYF. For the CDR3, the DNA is TGTGCCAGCAGCTTAGCTCGTGAGACCCAGTACTTC.